The 23 T cell receptor beta chains reported below all come from one sample, sequenced in a study of T-cell reconstitution after alpha-beta-depleted transplantation in children. This sample's TCRbeta library carried unique molecular identifier barcodes. TCRdb re-derived calls from the PCR reads in MiXCR, one entry per CDR3 protein. The sample comprises about 610,000 distinct CDR3 sequences, 10% to 13% of which are singletons, and about 4.3% rests with the top ten. The input for sequencing was PBMCs from the stem cell graft donor, taken from the stem cell graft. The receptors here all came from a human donor who donated a stem cell graft to a child with acute myeloid leukemia.

The chain couples TRBV29-1 to TRBJ2-7; 8 nucleotides align to TRBD1. Per the germline V gene, CDR1 is SQVTM and CDR2 is ANQGSEA. The J segment lost 2 bases and the V segment lost 7 bases, leaving 7 bases of the junction unmatched. The CDR3 has 13 amino acids. CDR3 DNA: TGCAGCGCGGTCGGACAGGGAACCTACGAGCAGTACTTC. Its protein product is CSAVGQGTYEQYF.

The chain recombines TRBV27 with TRBJ2-7, with D possibly being TRBD2 (6 bases). CDR3 length equals 13 residues. V was cut by 4 bases and J by 3 bases, with 10 bases left in between. The germline CDR1 and CDR2 sequences are MNHEY and SMNVEV (reference sequence). For the CDR3, the DNA is TGTGCCAGCAGTTCCTTTAGCGGCTACGAGCAGTACTTC. Its protein is CASSSFSGYEQYF.

This clonotype was counted a few times. The V call is TRBV7-8, the J call TRBJ2-5, with a weak D call TRBD2 (6 bases). The length of the CDR3 is 13 residues. Trimming removed 5 bases from V and 6 bases from J, with 13 bases in between. Germline V gene data show CDR1 as SGHVS and CDR2 as FQNEAQ. CDR3 DNA sequence: TGTGCCAGCAGCCATCAGGAGGGCAAGACCCAGTACTTC. As protein: CASSHQEGKTQYF.

This clonotype appeared many times. The chain couples TRBV5-1 to TRBJ1-1, with D unresolved. This CDR3 is built from 13 residues. Germline V gene lookup returns CDR1 SGHRS and CDR2 YFSETQ. V was trimmed by 1 base and J by 4 bases, leaving 8 bases between them. DNA for the CDR3: TGCGCCAGCAGCTTGACGCAGGCCACTGAAGCTTTCTTT. Encoded protein: CASSLTQATEAFF. The full variable domain, its missing parts supplied by reference TRBV5-1 and TRBJ1-1, is KAGVTQTPRYLIKTRGQQVTLSCSPISGHRSVSWYQQTPGQGLQFLFEYFSETQRNKGNFPGRFSGRQFSNSRSEMNVSTLELGDSALYLCASSLTQATEAFFGQGTRLTVV.

This clonotype has at least ten counts. J is TRBJ2-3 and V is TRBV12-3 or TRBV12-4; 12 bases match TRBD2. This CDR3 has 16 amino acids. V trimming: 6 bases; J trimming: 4 bases; junction bases outside the gene matches: 8. The chain's CDR3 is CASRPLAGGLSDTQYF. The DNA of the CDR3 is TGTGCCAGCAGACCGCTAGCGGGAGGGTTATCAGATACGCAGTATTTT.

In this sample, this clonotype turned up many times. This chain joins TRBV7-2 and TRBJ2-1; no reliable D call. The V end lost 1 base, the J end lost 12 bases, and 4 bases lay between the germline ends. The CDR3 totals 10 residues. Germline V gene sequence: CDR1 SGHTA, CDR2 FQGNSA. CDR3 residues: CASSLGRQFF. The CDR3, as DNA: TGTGCCAGCAGCTTAGGAAGGCAGTTCTTC.

V usage is TRBV12-5 and J usage is TRBJ1-1, with 9 bases that match TRBD1. J gave up 2 bases and V 5 bases, and 9 bases lay outside the gene matches. This CDR3 spans 16 amino acids. The germline V gene has CDR1 LGHNT and CDR2 FRNRAP. The CDR3 loop reads CASGLGQGQGNTEAFF. The CDR3 nucleotides read TGTGCTAGTGGTCTAGGACAGGGGCAGGGAAACACTGAAGCTTTCTTT. The variable domain in full, with the rest retrieved from reference TRBV12-5 and TRBJ1-1, is DARVTQTPRHKVTEMGQEVTMRCQPILGHNTVFWYRQTMMQGLELLAYFRNRAPLDDSGMPKDRFSAEMPDATLATLKIQPSEPRDSAVYFCASGLGQGQGNTEAFFGQGTRLTVV.

V is TRBV29-1 and J is TRBJ1-4; TRBD1 agrees at 9 bases. The germline CDR1 and CDR2 sequences are SQVTM and ANQGSEA. V lost 7 bases and J lost 8; bases outside the gene matches: 5. The CDR3 is made up of 12 amino acids. CDR3 sequence (DNA): TGCAGCGCCCGACAGGGGGAAGAAAAACTGTTTTTT. This gives the protein CSARQGEEKLFF. Based on the CDR3 plus reference TRBV29-1 and TRBJ1-4, the full variable domain is SAVISQKPSRDICQRGTSLTIQCQVDSQVTMMFWYRQQPGQSLTLIATANQGSEATYESGFVIDKFPISRPNLTFSTLTVSNMSPEDSSIYLCSARQGEEKLFFGSGTQLSVL.

This clonotype has just a few counts. This rearrangement joins TRBV6-5 to TRBJ1-2, with 7 bases aligning to TRBD1. With V trimmed by 0 bases and J by 2 bases, 3 bases remained unmatched. CDR3 length: 15 amino acids. CDR1 is MNHEY, CDR2 SVGAGI, per germline. CDR3 DNA: TGTGCCAGCAGTTACTCGAGGGGGCCCAACTATGGCTACACCTTC. This encodes CASSYSRGPNYGYTF.

This clonotype was seen at least ten times. The CDR3 bases are TGCAGTGCCCCTGGACAGTCTGGAAACACCATATATTTT. It specifies CSAPGQSGNTIYF. The chain has TRBV20-1 and TRBJ1-3, with a possible D match to TRBD1 (6 bases). The CDR3 length is 13 residues. Germline CDR1 reads DFQATT; CDR2 reads SNEGSKA (reference sequence). Trimming pared 6 bases from V and 1 base from J, leaving 10 bases between.

The chain joins TRBV9 to TRBJ2-2; D not certain. Germline CDR1 reads SGDLS; CDR2 reads YYNGEE. Trimming shortened V by 4 bases and J by 4 bases, and 17 bases separated the two germline ends. This CDR3 contains 16 residues. CDR3 in amino acids: CASSPSTAPSTGELFF. The CDR3 DNA reads as TGTGCCAGCAGCCCTTCTACTGCCCCTTCCACCGGGGAGCTGTTTTTT.

This clonotype was seen ten or more times. The gene calls are TRBV29-1 and TRBJ2-5; TRBD1 is a possible D gene (6 bases). Trimming stripped 2 bases from V and 4 bases from J, with 17 bases between. Germline V gene lookup returns CDR1 SQVTM and CDR2 ANQGSEA. The CDR3 consists of 15 residues. This CDR3 is CSVEYTGNVGETQYF. The CDR3 DNA sequence: TGCAGCGTTGAATACACAGGGAATGTGGGAGAGACCCAGTACTTC. Using reference TRBV29-1 and TRBJ2-5 for the parts outside the CDR3, the full variable domain is SAVISQKPSRDICQRGTSLTIQCQVDSQVTMMFWYRQQPGQSLTLIATANQGSEATYESGFVIDKFPISRPNLTFSTLTVSNMSPEDSSIYLCSVEYTGNVGETQYFGPGTRLLVL.

This clonotype has only a few counts. The rearrangement links TRBV9 to TRBJ2-7; D possibly corresponds to TRBD1 (5 bases). V dropped 3 bases and J dropped 2 bases, with 18 bases sitting between them. This CDR3 spans 16 amino acids. Germline V CDR1 and CDR2: SGDLS, YYNGEE. CDR3 amino acids: CASSALDRPPPYEQYF. The CDR3 DNA sequence: TGTGCCAGCAGCGCCCTAGACAGACCCCCTCCCTACGAGCAGTACTTC.

The chain uses TRBV9 and TRBJ2-7; no definite D call. Per germline, CDR1 SGDLS and CDR2 YYNGEE. This CDR3 has 15 residues. V was clipped by 0 bases and J by 7 bases, with 17 bases between them. For the CDR3, the DNA is TGTGCCAGCAGCGTAGCAACGAGTGCTACGACAGAGCAGTACTTC. This sequence encodes CASSVATSATTEQYF.

The chain has TRBV12-3 or TRBV12-4 and TRBJ2-7, with D unresolved. Trimming took off 3 bases at V and 2 bases at J, with 11 bases between the two ends. This CDR3 contains 14 residues. The CDR3 bases are TGTGCCAGCAGTTTGACGAACGGACCCTACGAGCAGTACTTC. It yields the protein CASSLTNGPYEQYF.

The chain combines TRBV25-1 with TRBJ1-1, with D possibly being TRBD1 (6 bases). Germline V CDR1 and CDR2: MGHDK, SYGVNS. The germline V and J ends were trimmed by 7 bases and 1 base, with 16 bases remaining between them. The CDR3 has 15 residues. Here the CDR3 reads CASKWVGGANTEAFF. CDR3 nucleotide sequence: TGTGCCAGCAAGTGGGTCGGGGGGGCGAACACTGAAGCTTTCTTT.

This clonotype was recorded many times. The chain joins TRBV28 to TRBJ2-5; 9 bases agree with TRBD1. The CDR3 loop spans 15 amino acids. Germline-derived CDR1 and CDR2 are MDHEN and SYDVKM. Germline trimming cut 4 bases from V and 5 bases from J; bases unmatched to any gene: 8. CDR3 protein: CASSSPTGGDETQYF. CDR3 bases: TGTGCCAGCAGTTCTCCCACAGGGGGCGACGAGACCCAGTACTTC.

This clonotype occurred once. The chain employs TRBV28 and TRBJ2-5; no clear D. This CDR3 comprises 12 residues. The V gene's germline CDR1 is MDHEN and CDR2 SYDVKM. The V end was cut by 7 bases, the J end by 9 bases, with 15 bases between. The CDR3 here is CASTLAPGSQYF. CDR3 DNA: TGTGCCAGCACCCTGGCCCCAGGTTCCCAGTACTTC.

This chain connects TRBV20-1 to TRBJ2-5, with D possibly called TRBD1 or TRBD2 (6 bases each). V shed 4 bases and J shed 3 bases, with 18 bases lying between them. Germline CDR1 and CDR2: DFQATT and SNEGSKA (reference sequence). The CDR3 is 15 residues long. CDR3 in DNA: TGCAGTGCTATTGAGCTGACCGGGGGCAAAGAGACCCAGTACTTC. It specifies CSAIELTGGKETQYF.

This clonotype came up many times. The chain couples TRBV20-1 to TRBJ2-7; TRBD2 aligns across 11 bases. Trimming took 2 bases from V and 8 from J; bases not matched to a gene: 8. This CDR3 spans 14 amino acids. The germline V gene encodes CDR1 DFQATT and CDR2 SNEGSKA (reference sequence). This chain's CDR3 is CSARNRGTSGQQYF. The CDR3 nucleotides read TGCAGTGCTAGAAACAGAGGGACTAGCGGCCAGCAGTACTTC.

This chain joins TRBV5-5 and TRBJ2-5; D not resolved. Trimming shortened V by 4 bases and J by 4 bases, and 20 bases separated the two germline ends. CDR3 size: 16 residues. Germline loops: CDR1 SGHKS, CDR2 YYEKEE (reference sequence). CDR3 bases: TGTGCCAGCAGCCCTTTAAGGACGAGATTAGGAGAGACCCAGTACTTC. It yields the protein CASSPLRTRLGETQYF.

The chain combines TRBV20-1 with TRBJ2-3, with a weak D call TRBD2 (6 bases). Trimming left V 4 bases short and J 4 bases short, with 12 bases between. The CDR3 extends over 13 amino acids. CDR1 is DFQATT, CDR2 SNEGSKA, per germline (reference sequence). Here the CDR3 DNA reads TGCAGTGCTATAGTTGGGGGGTCAGATACGCAGTATTTT. It is translated as CSAIVGGSDTQYF.

In this sample, this clonotype turned up many times. The rearrangement uses TRBV5-1 and TRBJ2-1, with D maybe TRBD2 (7 bases). This CDR3 contains 14 residues. The V and J ends lost 7 bases and 10 bases respectively, with 21 bases between them. The germline gives CDR1 SGHRS, CDR2 YFSETQ. CDR3 region: CASCPGGGFSEQFF. The CDR3 nucleotides are TGCGCCAGCTGCCCGGGGGGCGGCTTTTCCGAGCAGTTCTTC.